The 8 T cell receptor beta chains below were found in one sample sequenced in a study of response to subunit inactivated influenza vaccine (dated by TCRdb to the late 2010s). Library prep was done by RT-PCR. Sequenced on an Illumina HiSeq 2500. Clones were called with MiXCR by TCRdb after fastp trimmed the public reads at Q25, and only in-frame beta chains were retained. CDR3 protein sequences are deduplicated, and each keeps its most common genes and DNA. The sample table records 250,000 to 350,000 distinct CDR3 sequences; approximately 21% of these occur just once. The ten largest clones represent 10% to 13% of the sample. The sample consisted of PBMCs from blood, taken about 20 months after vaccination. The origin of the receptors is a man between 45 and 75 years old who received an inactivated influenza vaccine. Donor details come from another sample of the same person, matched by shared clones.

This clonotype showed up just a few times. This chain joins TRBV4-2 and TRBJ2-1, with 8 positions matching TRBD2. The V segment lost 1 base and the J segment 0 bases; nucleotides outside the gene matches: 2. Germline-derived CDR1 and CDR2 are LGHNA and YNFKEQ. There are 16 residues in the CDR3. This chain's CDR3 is CASSQAGGSSYNEQFF. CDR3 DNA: TGTGCCAGCAGCCAAGCGGGGGGGAGCTCCTACAATGAGCAGTTCTTC.

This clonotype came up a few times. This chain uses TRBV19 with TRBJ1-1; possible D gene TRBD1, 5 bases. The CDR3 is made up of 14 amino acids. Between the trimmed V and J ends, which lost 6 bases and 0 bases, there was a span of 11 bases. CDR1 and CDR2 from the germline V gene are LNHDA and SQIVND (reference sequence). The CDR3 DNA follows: TGTGCCAGTAGGTTCAGGGAGATGAACACTGAAGCTTTCTTT. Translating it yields CASRFREMNTEAFF.

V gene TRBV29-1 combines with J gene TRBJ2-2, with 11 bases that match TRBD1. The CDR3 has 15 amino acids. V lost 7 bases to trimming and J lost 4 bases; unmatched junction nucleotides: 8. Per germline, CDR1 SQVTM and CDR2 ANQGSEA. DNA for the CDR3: TGCAGCGCCTCATACGGGACAGGGGGCACCGGGGAGCTGTTTTTT. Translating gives CSASYGTGGTGELFF.

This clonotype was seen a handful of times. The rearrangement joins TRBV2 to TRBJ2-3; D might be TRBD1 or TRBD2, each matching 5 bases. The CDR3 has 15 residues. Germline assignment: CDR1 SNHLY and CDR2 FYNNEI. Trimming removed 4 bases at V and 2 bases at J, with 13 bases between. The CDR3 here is CASSVGPTHTDTQYF. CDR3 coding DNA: TGTGCCAGCAGTGTGGGACCCACCCACACAGATACGCAGTATTTT. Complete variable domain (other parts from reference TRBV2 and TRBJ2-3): EPEVTQTPSHQVTQMGQEVILRCVPISNHLYFYWYRQILGQKVEFLVSFYNNEISEKSEIFDDQFSVERPDGSNFTLKIRSTKLEDSAMYFCASSVGPTHTDTQYFGPGTRLTVL.

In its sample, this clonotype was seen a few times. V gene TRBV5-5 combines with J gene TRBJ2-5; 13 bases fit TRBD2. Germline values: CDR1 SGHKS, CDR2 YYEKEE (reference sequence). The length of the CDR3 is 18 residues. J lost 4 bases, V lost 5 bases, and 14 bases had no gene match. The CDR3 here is CASSLGLAGASGGETQYF. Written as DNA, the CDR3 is TGTGCCAGCAGTCTTGGACTAGCGGGGGCCAGCGGAGGAGAGACCCAGTACTTC.

The CDR3 loop reads CASSQDPGGTMNTEAFF. CDR3 bases: TGCGCCAGCAGCCAAGATCCGGGAGGGACCATGAACACTGAAGCTTTCTTT. The chain uses TRBV4-1 and TRBJ1-1; a weak D match, TRBD1 (5 bases). V was trimmed by 0 bases and J by 0 bases, leaving 14 bases between them. Germline CDR1 reads MGHRA; CDR2 reads YSYEKL. There are 17 residues in the CDR3.

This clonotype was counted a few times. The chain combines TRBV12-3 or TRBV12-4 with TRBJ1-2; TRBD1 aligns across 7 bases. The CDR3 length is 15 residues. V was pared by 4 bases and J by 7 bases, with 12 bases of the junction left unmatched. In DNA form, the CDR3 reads TGTGCCAGCAGTTCCCGACAGGGAGGAATGAGTGGCTACACCTTC. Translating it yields CASSSRQGGMSGYTF.

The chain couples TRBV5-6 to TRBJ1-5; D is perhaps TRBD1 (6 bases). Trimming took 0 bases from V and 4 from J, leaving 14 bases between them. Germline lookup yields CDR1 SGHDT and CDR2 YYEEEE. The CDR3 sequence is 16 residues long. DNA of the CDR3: TGTGCCAGCAGCTTGGGTGGGGGGCTGAGGAATCAGCCCCAGCATTTT. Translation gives CASSLGGGLRNQPQHF.